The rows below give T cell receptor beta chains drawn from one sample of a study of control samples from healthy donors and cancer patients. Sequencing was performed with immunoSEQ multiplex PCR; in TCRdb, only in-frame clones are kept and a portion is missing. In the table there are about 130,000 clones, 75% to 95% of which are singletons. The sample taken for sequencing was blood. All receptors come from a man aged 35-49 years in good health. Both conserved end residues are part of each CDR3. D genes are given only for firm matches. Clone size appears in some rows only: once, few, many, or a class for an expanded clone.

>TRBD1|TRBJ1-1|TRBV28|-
CASSNQGQATEAFF
TGTGCCAGCAGTAACCAGGGACAGGCGACTGAAGCTTTCTTT
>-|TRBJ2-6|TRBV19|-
CASSIRSGANVLTF
TGTGCCAGTAGTATAAGGTCCGGGGCCAACGTCCTGACTTTC
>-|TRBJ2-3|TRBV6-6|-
CASSQTGEYTDTQYF
TGTGCCAGCAGCCAGACAGGAGAATACACAGATACGCAGTATTTT
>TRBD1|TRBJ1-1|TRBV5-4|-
CASSFPGGYTEAFF
TGTGCCAGCAGCTTCCCAGGGGGCTACACTGAAGCTTTCTTT
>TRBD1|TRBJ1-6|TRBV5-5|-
CASSPQGDSPLHF
TGTGCCAGCAGCCCTCAGGGGGATTCACCCCTCCACTTT
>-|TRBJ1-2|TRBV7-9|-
CASSLATAGYTF
TGTGCCAGCAGCTTAGCTACGGCGGGCTACACCTTC
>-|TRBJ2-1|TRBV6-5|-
CASSGPSSYNEQFF
TGTGCCAGCTCGGGGCCCAGCTCCTACAATGAGCAGTTCTTC
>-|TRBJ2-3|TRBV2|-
CASSDFTDTQYF
TGTGCCAGCAGCGACTTCACAGATACGCAGTATTTT
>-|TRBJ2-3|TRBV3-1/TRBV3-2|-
CASSQDHGSRDTQYF
TGTGCCAGCAGCCAAGATCACGGGTCACGGGATACGCAGTATTTT
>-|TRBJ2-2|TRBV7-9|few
CASSLDRHTNTGELFF
TGTGCCAGCAGCTTAGACAGACATACGAACACCGGGGAGCTGTTTTTT
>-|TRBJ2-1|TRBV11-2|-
CASSLGPGSYNEQFF
TGTGCCAGCAGCTTAGGCCCTGGCTCCTACAATGAGCAGTTCTTC
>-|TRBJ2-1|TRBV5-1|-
CASSLSRLAYNEQFF
TGCGCCAGCAGCTTGTCCAGGTTGGCCTACAATGAGCAGTTCTTC
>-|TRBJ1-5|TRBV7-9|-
CASSFGGLGQPQHF
TGTGCCAGCAGCTTCGGGGGTCTCGGTCAGCCCCAGCATTTT
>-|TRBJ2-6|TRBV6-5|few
CASSSISGANVLTF
TGTGCCAGCAGCTCTATCTCTGGGGCCAACGTCCTGACTTTC
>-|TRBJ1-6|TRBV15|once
CATSRDGRYNSPLHF
TGTGCCACCAGCAGGGACGGAAGATATAATTCACCCCTCCACTTT
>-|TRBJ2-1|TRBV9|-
CASSVGGVSSYNEQFF
TGTGCCAGCAGCGTAGGGGGGGTGAGCTCCTACAATGAGCAGTTCTTC
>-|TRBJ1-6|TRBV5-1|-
CASSSDTGDSPLHF
TGCGCCAGCAGCAGCGACACGGGCGATTCACCCCTCCACTTT
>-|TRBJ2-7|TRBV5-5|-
CASSLEATRYEQYF
TGTGCCAGCAGCTTGGAAGCGACACGGTACGAGCAGTACTTC
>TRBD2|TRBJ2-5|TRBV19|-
CASSRTSGGAETQYF
TGTGCCAGTAGTCGCACTAGCGGGGGGGCAGAGACCCAGTACTTC
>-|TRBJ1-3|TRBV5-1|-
CASSLASGVSGNTIYF
TGCGCCAGCAGCTTGGCTAGCGGGGTCTCTGGAAACACCATATATTTT
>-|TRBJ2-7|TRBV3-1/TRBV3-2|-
CASSLDARYEQYF
TGTGCCAGCAGCCTCGACGCCAGATACGAGCAGTACTTC
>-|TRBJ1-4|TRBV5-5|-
CASRTVLGDEKLFF
TGTGCCAGCAGAACCGTGCTGGGGGATGAAAAACTGTTTTTT
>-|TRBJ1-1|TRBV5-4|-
CASSSGGRGENTEAFF
TGTGCCAGCAGCTCTGGGGGAAGGGGTGAAAACACTGAAGCTTTCTTT
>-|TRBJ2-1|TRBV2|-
CASRTFGASSYNEQFF
TGTGCCAGCAGAACCTTCGGCGCGAGCTCCTACAATGAGCAGTTCTTC
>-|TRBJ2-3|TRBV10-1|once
CASNQALTDTQYF
TGCGCCAGCAACCAAGCCCTCACAGATACGCAGTATTTT
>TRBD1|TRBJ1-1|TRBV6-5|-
CASSYVQGIGEAFF
TGTGCCAGCAGTTACGTACAGGGGATCGGTGAAGCTTTCTTT
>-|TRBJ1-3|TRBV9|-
CASSDWDGNTIYF
TGTGCCAGCAGCGACTGGGATGGAAACACCATATATTTT
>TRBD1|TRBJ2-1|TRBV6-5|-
CASSYSTGQVLNEQFF
TGTGCCAGCAGTTACTCGACGGGACAGGTTTTGAATGAGCAGTTCTTC
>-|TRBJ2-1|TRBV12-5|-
CASGVRGVITSYNEQFF
TGTGCTAGTGGAGTGAGGGGGGTGATAACCTCCTACAATGAGCAGTTCTTC
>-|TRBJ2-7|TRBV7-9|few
CASSVGVGRAYEQYF
TGTGCCAGCAGCGTAGGCGTGGGCAGGGCCTACGAGCAGTACTTC